This TCR beta chain was recorded in a study of T cells in Graves' hyperthyroidism and ophthalmopathy. This clonotype came up many times. RNA transcripts served as the template for amplifying TCR beta CDR3 regions. In the first-round RT-PCR of the TCR CDR3, the HTBI primer set was used. MiXCR, run by TCRdb on the multiplex PCR reads, gives a single entry per CDR3 protein. This sample yields about 770,000 distinct CDR3 sequences, of which roughly a sixth are seen a single time; around 17% belongs to the top ten. V was cut by 3 bases and J by 2 bases, with 11 bases left in between. This CDR3 has 14 residues. The germline CDR1 and CDR2 sequences are SGHAT and FQNNGV. Hyperthyroidism was newly diagnosed in patients aged 18 to 65 (duration under 2 months). Investigators excluded patients with uncontrolled infection, other autoimmune disease, pregnancy or lactation. Thyroid ultrasound and orbital computed tomography, with clinical symptoms and serum thyroxine and TRAb, informed diagnoses. Preceding any ophthalmopathy symptoms, the blood sample dates from first hyperthyroidism diagnosis.

The chain employs TRBV11-2 and TRBJ2-7; D perhaps matches TRBD2 (5 bases). The sequenced material came from blood. This receptor was identified in a woman in her fifties or sixties with Graves' hyperthyroidism that later progressed to Graves' ophthalmopathy. CDR3: CASSFEGGPYEQYF. CDR3 DNA: TGTGCCAGCAGCTTCGAGGGCGGCCCCTACGAGCAGTACTTC.